A single sample is the source of the 21 T cell receptor beta chains below, sequenced in a study of blood T cell repertoires in COVID-19. Sequencing used immunoSEQ multiplex PCR; TCRdb keeps in-frame clones, though not all of them. Here the sample spans 120,000 or so clones, about 91% being singletons. Sequencing input: peripheral blood. The receptors derive from a woman aged 45-65 years with active or convalescent COVID-19.

The rearrangement joins TRBV2 to TRBJ2-1, with 11 bases that match TRBD2. CDR3 length: 15 residues. Germline V gene sequence: CDR1 SNHLY, CDR2 FYNNEI. The V gene end was trimmed by 3 bases and the J gene end by 6 bases; junction bases not matched to a gene: 4. The DNA of the CDR3 is TGTGCCAGCAGTGACTTAGCGGGAGGGGCCAATGAGCAGTTCTTC. It specifies CASSDLAGGANEQFF.

The chain joins TRBV5-1 to TRBJ2-1; a weak D match, TRBD2 (5 bases). V lost 0 bases, J lost 7 bases, and 11 bases lay in between. The V gene's germline CDR1 is SGHRS and CDR2 YFSETQ. The CDR3 sequence is 14 residues long. The CDR3 DNA reads as TGCGCCAGCAGCTTGGGCGACTATGGAAATGAGCAGTTCTTC. Translating it yields CASSLGDYGNEQFF. The full variable domain, in which reference TRBV5-1 and TRBJ2-1 provide the parts outside the CDR3, is KAGVTQTPRYLIKTRGQQVTLSCSPISGHRSVSWYQQTPGQGLQFLFEYFSETQRNKGNFPGRFSGRQFSNSRSEMNVSTLELGDSALYLCASSLGDYGNEQFFGPGTRLTVL.

This clone has only one observation. The chain uses TRBV19 and TRBJ2-3; 7 bases align to TRBD1. After removal of 8 bases from V and 2 bases from J, the junction contained 7 bases not matched to a gene. The V gene's germline CDR1 is LNHDA and CDR2 SQIVND (reference sequence). This CDR3 has 14 residues. The CDR3 sequence is CASATGPYTDTQYF. CDR3 bases: TGTGCCAGTGCGACAGGGCCATACACAGATACGCAGTATTTT.

In this sample, this clone turned up once. V gene TRBV7-9 combines with J gene TRBJ2-3, with D tentatively TRBD2 (6 bases). Germline lookup yields CDR1 SEHNR and CDR2 FQNEAQ (reference sequence). The CDR3 consists of 14 residues. V was trimmed by 4 bases and J by 5 bases, leaving 13 bases between them. The CDR3 coding sequence is TGTGCCAGCAGCTCTAGTGAGGGAGGAGATACGCAGTATTTT. Residues: CASSSSEGGDTQYF.

The chain recombines TRBV2 with TRBJ2-1, with TRBD1 identical over 8 bases. This CDR3 has 17 amino acids. Germline V gene sequence: CDR1 SNHLY, CDR2 FYNNEI. With V trimmed by 3 bases and J by 0 bases, 7 bases remained unmatched. Written as DNA, the CDR3 is TGTGCCAGCAGTGACCCGGACAGGGATTACTCCTACAATGAGCAGTTCTTC. Amino acids: CASSDPDRDYSYNEQFF.

In this sample, this clone turned up a few times. This chain uses TRBV6-2 or TRBV6-3 with TRBJ1-5; 9 nucleotides agree with TRBD1. The CDR3 covers 15 residues. Germline V gene sequence: CDR1 MNHEY, CDR2 SVGEGT. The V gene end was trimmed by 3 bases and the J gene end by 7 bases; junction bases not matched to a gene: 7. The DNA of the CDR3 is TGTGCCAGCAGTTATGGTGGGGACAGGGACCAGCCCCAGCATTTT. Its protein is CASSYGGDRDQPQHF.

The V gene is TRBV28, the J gene TRBJ1-5; D gene uncertain. V lost 4 bases and J 0 bases, leaving 10 bases between the germline ends. This CDR3 region has 15 residues. CDR1 is MDHEN and CDR2 is SYDVKM in the germline V gene. The CDR3 DNA follows: TGTGCCAGCAGTTGGGCTAAGTATAGCAATCAGCCCCAGCATTTT. Translation: CASSWAKYSNQPQHF.

This chain links TRBV11-3 with TRBJ1-3; maybe TRBD1 (5 bases). The CDR3 sequence is 13 residues long. Germline V CDR1 and CDR2: SGHNT, YENEEA. V gave up 5 bases and J gave up 7 bases, with 12 bases separating them. CDR3 bases: TGTGCCAGCAGCAAAGTCGGGGGGAACACCATATATTTT. Translating gives CASSKVGGNTIYF.

This CDR3 is CASSLIWGDDPNTGELFF. CDR3 coding DNA: TGTGCCAGCAGCTTAATTTGGGGGGACGATCCGAACACCGGGGAGCTGTTTTTT. The chain links TRBV7-3 to TRBJ2-2, with D perhaps TRBD2 (6 bases). Germline V CDR1 and CDR2: SGHTA, FQGTGA. There are 18 residues in the CDR3. Trimming removed 1 base from V and 0 bases from J, with 15 bases in between.

This sequence joins TRBV7-9 and TRBJ2-6; D perhaps matches TRBD2 (5 bases). V lost 1 base, J lost 4 bases, and 8 bases lay in between. CDR3 length: 15 amino acids. Per germline, CDR1 SEHNR and CDR2 FQNEAQ (reference sequence). Here the CDR3 reads CASSLVPSGANVLTF. CDR3 coding DNA: TGTGCCAGCAGCTTAGTCCCTAGCGGGGCCAACGTCCTGACTTTC.

This sequence joins TRBV12-3 or TRBV12-4 and TRBJ2-7; D not resolved. This CDR3 contains 13 residues. Trimming stripped 1 base from V and 2 bases from J, with 6 bases between. CDR3 nucleotide sequence: TGTGCCAGCAGTTTAGTCCCCGCCTACGAGCAGTACTTC. It translates to CASSLVPAYEQYF.

The chain carries TRBV14 and TRBJ2-7; 8 nucleotides agree with TRBD1. V shed 6 bases, J shed 0 bases, and the junction held 4 bases outside the gene matches. This CDR3 is built from 14 residues. CDR1 and CDR2 (germline): SGHDN, FVKESK. This CDR3 is CASSRTGPSYEQYF. In DNA, the CDR3 is TGTGCCAGCAGTCGGACAGGGCCCTCCTACGAGCAGTACTTC. Using reference TRBV14 and TRBJ2-7 for the parts outside the CDR3, the full variable domain is EAGVTQFPSHSVIEKGQTVTLRCDPISGHDNLYWYRRVMGKEIKFLLHFVKESKQDESGMPNNRFLAERTGGTYSTLKVQPAELEDSGVYFCASSRTGPSYEQYFGPGTRLTVT.

The rearrangement uses TRBV7-9 and TRBJ1-2; 7 positions agree with TRBD1. CDR1 SEHNR and CDR2 FQNEAQ come from the germline V gene (reference sequence). With V trimmed by 5 bases and J by 4 bases, 4 bases remained unmatched. The CDR3 covers 13 residues. DNA for the CDR3: TGTGCCAGCAGCAATTCAGGGGGCTATGGCTACACCTTC. This translates into CASSNSGGYGYTF.

CDR3 sequence (DNA): TGTGCCAGCAGCTACAGGAACACTGAGTCTTTCTTT. Translation: CASSYRNTESFF. The gene calls are TRBV28 and TRBJ1-1; weak D call: TRBD1 (5 bases). This CDR3 has 12 amino acids. Germline values: CDR1 MDHEN, CDR2 SYDVKM. Trimming cost V 6 bases and J 12 bases, with 17 bases left between them.

This clone has just one count. The J gene is TRBJ2-3, the V gene TRBV7-2; 8 nucleotides agree with TRBD2. Germline V gives CDR1 SGHTA, CDR2 FQGNSA. This CDR3 is built from 12 residues. The V segment lost 5 bases and the J segment 8 bases; nucleotides outside the gene matches: 3. The DNA for the CDR3 is TGTGCCAGCAGCCCTCTAGCGGGTACGCAGTATTTT. It translates to CASSPLAGTQYF.

The gene calls are TRBV7-6 and TRBJ2-2; 9 bases map to TRBD1. The CDR3 consists of 17 residues. The junction had 11 bases not matched to a gene; V was cut back by 4 bases and J by 5 bases. Germline-derived CDR1 and CDR2 are SGHVS and FNYEAQ. CDR3 protein: CASSSPYRGRRTGELFF. CDR3 coding DNA: TGTGCCAGCAGCTCCCCCTACAGGGGGCGAAGGACCGGGGAGCTGTTTTTT. Drawing the rest from reference TRBV7-6 and TRBJ2-2, the complete variable domain is GAGVSQSPRYKVTKRGQDVALRCDPISGHVSLYWYRQALGQGPEFLTYFNYEAQQDKSGLPNDRFSAERPEGSISTLTIQRTEQRDSAMYRCASSSPYRGRRTGELFFGEGSRLTVL.

V and J are TRBV21-1 and TRBJ1-1. TRBV21-1 is a documented pseudogene. This CDR3 has 14 residues. The CDR3 DNA follows: TGTGCCAGCAGCCCTCGGGGTATATTATCTGAAGCTTTCTTT. This encodes CASSPRGILSEAFF.

The rearrangement joins TRBV3-1 (or the pseudogene TRBV3-2) to TRBJ2-7; weak D call: TRBD2 (6 bases). CDR3 size: 14 residues. CDR1 and CDR2 (germline): LGHDT, YNNKEL (reference sequence). The V end lost 1 base, the J end lost 7 bases, and 14 bases lay between the germline ends. CDR3 amino acids: CASSQGGRGGEQYF. Written as DNA, the CDR3 is TGTGCCAGCAGCCAAGGCGGGCGGGGTGGAGAGCAGTACTTC.

The CDR3 reads CASSLGGRGEKLFF. The CDR3 region has the DNA TGTGCCAGCAGTTTGGGAGGGAGGGGTGAAAAACTGTTTTTT. This sequence joins TRBV27 and TRBJ1-4, with D possibly being TRBD1 (5 bases). CDR3 size: 14 residues. Trimming removed 3 bases at V and 7 bases at J, with 12 bases between. In germline, CDR1 is MNHEY, CDR2 SMNVEV (reference sequence). The full variable domain, with the rest looked up from reference TRBV27 and TRBJ1-4, is EAQVTQNPRYLITVTGKKLTVTCSQNMNHEYMSWYRQDPGLGLRQIYYSMNVEVTDKGDVPEGYKVSRKEKRNFPLILESPSPNQTSLYFCASSLGGRGEKLFFGSGTQLSVL.

The chain carries TRBV28 and TRBJ2-7; TRBD1 matches at 8 bases. J was trimmed by 0 bases and V by 5 bases; bases with no gene match: 3. The CDR3 totals 14 residues. Germline CDR1 is MDHEN and CDR2 is SYDVKM. Written as DNA, the CDR3 is TGTGCCAGCAGTCCCGGGACAGGCTCCTACGAGCAGTACTTC. Its protein product is CASSPGTGSYEQYF.

This chain links TRBV5-1 with TRBJ1-1; D call uncertain. Trimming stripped 6 bases from V and 3 bases from J, with 15 bases between. CDR1 and CDR2 (germline): SGHRS, YFSETQ. CDR3 length equals 14 residues. Here the CDR3 DNA reads TGCGCCAGCACCGATGCGACACACGACACTGAAGCTTTCTTT. It encodes CASTDATHDTEAFF. The full variable domain, its missing parts supplied by reference TRBV5-1 and TRBJ1-1, is KAGVTQTPRYLIKTRGQQVTLSCSPISGHRSVSWYQQTPGQGLQFLFEYFSETQRNKGNFPGRFSGRQFSNSRSEMNVSTLELGDSALYLCASTDATHDTEAFFGQGTRLTVV.